This TCR beta chain derives from a study of blood T cell repertoires in COVID-19. Study summary: PBMCs, B-cell-depleted T cells, or T cells were the source of the cDNA or gDNA that made up the material.

Authors' data handling: Using reference gene primer amplification, nucleated cell counts were estimated. The method was immunoSEQ multiplex PCR; TCRdb's version includes in-frame clones alone and lacks a portion of them. That table supplies the V and J calls and clone size; D and trimming were determined from the DNA. The sample includes about 86,000 clones, approximately 80% of them seen just once. J lost 14 bases, V lost 5 bases, and 9 bases had no gene match. This CDR3 has 13 residues. Germline lookup yields CDR1 LNHDA and CDR2 SQIVND (reference sequence). The TCR originated in a man aged 50-59 years with acute or convalescent COVID-19. The chain uses TRBV19 and TRBJ2-1; 10 nucleotides agree with TRBD1. Sequencing was done on a sample of peripheral blood. In nucleotides, the CDR3 is TGTGCCAGTAGTGCCGGGACAGGGGAATTTAAGTTCTTC. Amino acids: CASSAGTGEFKFF.